This note documents a single T cell receptor (beta chain) sequence. Its antigen is unidentified. V was clipped by 8 bases and J by 10 bases; unmatched bases: 10. CDR3 length: 12 residues. CDR1 and CDR2 from the germline V gene are SGHTA and FQGNSA. The second PCR ran about 6 to 11 cycles with a sample-barcoded 5' primer and J-beta primers. From the 5' RACE reads, TCRdb called clonotypes with MiXCR, one entry per CDR3 protein. The table has approximately 800,000 distinct CDR3 sequences, about 37% seen once. This record belongs to a study of blood T cells in healthy people across ages. Study-level background: The template switching approach captured approximately one barcoded beta molecule for every two T cells. Study-wide points: TCR beta diversity tracked closely with naive T cell percentage.

Sequencing was performed on blood. This TCR came from a man between 18 and 35 years old in good health. The V call is TRBV7-2, the J call TRBJ1-1; 7 bases match TRBD1. The CDR3 loop reads CASVKGGIGAFF. The DNA of the CDR3 is TGTGCCAGCGTTAAAGGGGGCATTGGAGCTTTCTTT.